This T cell receptor (beta chain) was recovered during a study of blood T cell repertoires in COVID-19. Study-wide context: The United States, Italy and Spain provided the acute and convalescent COVID-19 samples. In each case, the material was cDNA or gDNA derived from T cells, B-cell-depleted T cells, or PBMCs.

Original analysis: Counts of nucleated cells, estimated from reference gene primer amplification, were obtained. Sequencing was performed with immunoSEQ multiplex PCR; in TCRdb, only in-frame clones are kept and a portion is missing. That table furnishes V, J and clone size, whereas the DNA furnished D and trimming. The sample carries around 100,000 clones, about 89% recorded once. With regard to this clone: Other DNA sequences from this sample encode an identical CDR3 as well.

Germline CDR1 MDHEN, CDR2 SYDVKM. This CDR3 region has 17 residues. V gave up 4 bases and J gave up 0 bases, with 13 bases separating them. Sequenced input: peripheral blood. This chain joins TRBV28 and TRBJ1-6, with no clear D. This receptor was obtained from a human donor in a cohort sampled during active COVID-19. As DNA, the CDR3 is TGTGCCAGCAGTTCTGGCCAAGGAGTCTCCTATAATTCACCCCTCCACTTT. Translating gives CASSSGQGVSYNSPLHF.